The T cell receptor (beta chain) under discussion was sequenced for a study of CD8+ T cells in alopecia areata. Across the whole study: For the treated group, dosing was oral tofacitinib at 5 to 10 mg twice daily. Severity in treated patients was scored by percentage of scalp area affected. Points from the study as a whole: For baseline CD8+ expansion, any link to response stays uncertain with one nonresponder. Many expanded lesional clones persisted during tofacitinib (in both scalp and blood).

cDNA prepared by RNA extraction and subsequent reverse transcription served as the template for sequencing. Method: immunoSEQ multiplex PCR; TCRdb's copy keeps in-frame clones and lacks some. The data show around 100,000 clones, under 60% seen once. Remarks on this clone: Its antigen remains unknown.

The treatment: oral pan-JAK inhibitor, 5-10 mg twice daily. Germline CDR1 is SGHAT and CDR2 is FQNNGV. V gave up 1 base and J gave up 6 bases, with 2 bases separating them. The CDR3 totals 11 residues. This clonotype originated in a human donor with alopecia areata. This sequence joins TRBV11-2 and TRBJ2-3; D unresolved. The sequencing used CD8+ T cells sorted from blood, collected at week 24, from a patient treated with tofacitinib. CDR3 sequence: CASSLADTQYF. DNA for the CDR3: TGTGCCAGCAGCTTAGCCGATACGCAGTATTTT.